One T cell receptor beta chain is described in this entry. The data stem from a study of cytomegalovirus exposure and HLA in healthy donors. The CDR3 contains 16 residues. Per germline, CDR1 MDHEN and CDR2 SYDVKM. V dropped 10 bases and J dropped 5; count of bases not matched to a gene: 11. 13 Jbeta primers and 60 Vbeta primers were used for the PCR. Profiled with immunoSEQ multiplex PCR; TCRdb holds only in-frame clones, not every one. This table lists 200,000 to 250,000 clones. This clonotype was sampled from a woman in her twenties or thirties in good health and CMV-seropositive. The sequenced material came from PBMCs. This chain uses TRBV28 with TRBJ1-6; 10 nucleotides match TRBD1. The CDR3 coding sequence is TGTGCCACAGCTTCAACCGGGACAGGGGATAATTCACCCCTCCACTTT. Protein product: CATASTGTGDNSPLHF.